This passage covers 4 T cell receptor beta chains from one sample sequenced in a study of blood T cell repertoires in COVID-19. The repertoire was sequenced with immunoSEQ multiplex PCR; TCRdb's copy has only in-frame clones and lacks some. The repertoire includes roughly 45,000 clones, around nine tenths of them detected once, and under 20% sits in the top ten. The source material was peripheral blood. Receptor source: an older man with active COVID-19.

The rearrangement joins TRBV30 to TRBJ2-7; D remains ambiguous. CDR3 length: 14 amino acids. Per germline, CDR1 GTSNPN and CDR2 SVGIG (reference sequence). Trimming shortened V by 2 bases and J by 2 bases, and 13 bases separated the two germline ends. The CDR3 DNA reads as TGTGCCTGGAGTCCCCCGAGAACCCCCTACGAGCAGTACTTC. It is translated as CAWSPPRTPYEQYF.

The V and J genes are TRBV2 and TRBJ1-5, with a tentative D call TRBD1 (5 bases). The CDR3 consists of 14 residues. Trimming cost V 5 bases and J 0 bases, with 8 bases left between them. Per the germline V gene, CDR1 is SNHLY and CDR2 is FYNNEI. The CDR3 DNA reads TGTGCCAGCAGTTTCGACAGTAGCAATCAGCCCCAGCATTTT. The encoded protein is CASSFDSSNQPQHF.

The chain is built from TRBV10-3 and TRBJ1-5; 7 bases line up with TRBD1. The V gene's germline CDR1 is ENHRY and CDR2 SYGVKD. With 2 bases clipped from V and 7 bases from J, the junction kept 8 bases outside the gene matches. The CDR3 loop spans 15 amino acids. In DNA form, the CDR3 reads TGTGCCATCAGTGAGCTTGGAGGGGGCCGGCAGCCCCAGCATTTT. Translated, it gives CAISELGGGRQPQHF.

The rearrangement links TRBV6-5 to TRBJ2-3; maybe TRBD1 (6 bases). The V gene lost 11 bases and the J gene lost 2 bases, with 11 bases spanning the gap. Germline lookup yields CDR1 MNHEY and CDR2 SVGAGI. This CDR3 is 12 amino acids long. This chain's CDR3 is CAVQGFTDTQYF. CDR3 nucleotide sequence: TGTGCCGTACAGGGTTTCACAGATACGCAGTATTTT.